This T cell receptor (beta chain) was documented in a study of cytomegalovirus exposure and HLA in healthy donors. Overall study context: The approximately 690 first-cohort repertoires and the 95 to 150 validation repertoires shared the same platform, a later analysis reported.

Germline trimming cut 5 bases from V and 2 bases from J; bases unmatched to any gene: 11. The CDR3 sequence is 17 residues long. Per germline, CDR1 LNHDA and CDR2 SQIVND (reference sequence). General study findings and limits: Within the 120 or so validation repertoires, first-cohort TCR clusters tended to co-occur, according to a later analysis.

Regarding this clone: Its antigen remains unknown.

Repertoires were generated with immunoSEQ multiplex PCR, while TCRdb's copy carries only in-frame clones and drops some. The repertoire holds tens of thousands of clones, with over 75% as singletons. The source is a woman in her thirties in good health and CMV-seronegative. Specimen: PBMCs. The chain uses TRBV19 and TRBJ1-2, with 10 nucleotides matching TRBD1. The DNA of the CDR3 is TGTGCCAGTAGTCCCTGGGGGGGACAGGGGCTGAACTATGGCTACACCTTC. Translated, it gives CASSPWGGQGLNYGYTF.